One and the same sample provided the 13 T cell receptor beta chains below, sequenced in a study of beta chain features in type 1 diabetes. The authors reverse transcribed all of the isolated RNA, so sequencing captured expressed TCRB transcripts. Profiled with immunoSEQ multiplex PCR; TCRdb holds only in-frame clones, not every one. The sample has a few hundred thousand clones, more than 12% seen once; the top ten hold about 0.019%. Material: naive CD4+ T cells from blood. The receptor source for this set is a woman between 18 and 29 years old in good health.

This clone was counted a few times. The chain is built from TRBV7-9 and TRBJ2-1, with TRBD2 matching over 12 bases. The CDR3 covers 16 residues. The V gene end was trimmed by 4 bases and the J gene end by 2 bases; junction bases not matched to a gene: 3. Per germline, CDR1 SEHNR and CDR2 FQNEAQ (reference sequence). The CDR3 sequence is CASSSRTSGAYNEQFF. In DNA, the CDR3 is TGTGCCAGCAGCTCCCGGACTAGCGGGGCCTACAATGAGCAGTTCTTC.

This clone has a handful of counts. The CDR3 sequence: CATGQFSSYNEQFF. CDR3 sequence (DNA): TGTGCCACGGGACAGTTTAGCTCCTACAATGAGCAGTTCTTC. The chain employs TRBV30 and TRBJ2-1, with TRBD1 matching 7 bases. The CDR3 is made up of 14 amino acids. CDR1 and CDR2 from the germline V gene are GTSNPN and SVGIG (reference sequence). After removal of 8 bases from V and 0 bases from J, the junction contained 7 bases not matched to a gene.

This clone turned up a few times. The V call is TRBV7-2, the J call TRBJ1-1; possible D gene TRBD1, 6 bases. CDR3 size: 15 residues. V was shortened by 6 bases and J by 0 bases, with 14 bases between the two germline ends. Germline CDR1 is SGHTA and CDR2 is FQGNSA. This CDR3 is CASRYTGLMNTEAFF. CDR3 DNA sequence: TGTGCCAGCAGGTATACAGGGCTGATGAACACTGAAGCTTTCTTT.

The chain combines TRBV28 with TRBJ2-1; 10 bases line up with TRBD1. Trimming at V came to 6 bases and at J to 15 bases, leaving 5 bases not matched to a gene. CDR1 is MDHEN, CDR2 SYDVKM, per germline. The length of the CDR3 is 11 residues. The CDR3 nucleotides are TGTGCCAGCAGATTCCGGGACAGGGGGTTCTTC. It yields the protein CASRFRDRGFF.

The J gene is TRBJ1-5, the V gene TRBV10-2; TRBD1 matches 7 bases. This CDR3 is built from 14 residues. Germline trimming cut 2 bases from V and 6 bases from J; bases unmatched to any gene: 4. Germline lookup yields CDR1 WSHSY and CDR2 SAAADI. The CDR3 protein is CASSEQQGPQPQHF. The CDR3 nucleotides are TGCGCCAGCAGTGAGCAACAGGGGCCTCAGCCCCAGCATTTT.

This clone was found a few times. This sequence joins TRBV7-2 and TRBJ2-7; 7 nucleotides align to TRBD1. This CDR3 spans 16 amino acids. Germline CDR1 is SGHTA and CDR2 is FQGNSA. The V segment lost 1 base and the J segment 7 bases; nucleotides outside the gene matches: 13. The DNA of the CDR3 is TGTGCCAGCAGCTTAGGTACCGGGACAGCCCAGGCGGAGCAGTACTTC. It codes for CASSLGTGTAQAEQYF.

This clone was found a few times. The genes are TRBV7-2 and TRBJ2-2, with TRBD2 matching 12 bases. Germline values: CDR1 SGHTA, CDR2 FQGNSA. The CDR3 runs to 15 residues. Trimming took 5 bases from V and 9 from J; bases not matched to a gene: 7. The CDR3 region has the DNA TGTGCCAGCAGCCTCGGACTAGCGGGAACGTGGGAGCTGTTTTTT. This sequence encodes CASSLGLAGTWELFF.

This clone was found a few times. The gene calls are TRBV11-1 and TRBJ2-1, with D possibly TRBD2 on 5 matching bases. From germline, CDR1 is SGHAT and CDR2 FQDESV (reference sequence). V was shortened by 5 bases and J by 0 bases, with 14 bases between the two germline ends. The CDR3 length is 16 residues. CDR3 sequence (DNA): TGTGCCAGCAGCGGCCGGGGAGCGAGCTCCTACAATGAGCAGTTCTTC. Amino acids: CASSGRGASSYNEQFF.

Concerning this clone itself: Relative to the germline gene, one junction end is altered; a read error may explain this. The chain combines TRBV30 with TRBJ2-1; D is possibly TRBD1 (6 bases). In germline, CDR1 is GTSNPN, CDR2 SVGIG (reference sequence). The CDR3 is 10 amino acids. The DNA of the CDR3 is TGTGCCTGGAGTGGGGACAAGGCCCTCTTC. Translating it yields CAWSGDKALF.

The chain carries TRBV18 and TRBJ2-1, with 11 bases fitting TRBD2. This CDR3 is built from 15 residues. The germline V gene encodes CDR1 KGHSH and CDR2 LQKENI. The V segment lost 3 bases and the J segment 7 bases; nucleotides outside the gene matches: 5. In DNA form, the CDR3 reads TGTGCCAGCTCACCGCCGACTAGCGGGATTAATGAGCAGTTCTTC. This codes for CASSPPTSGINEQFF.

This clone was found once. The chain combines TRBV4-1 with TRBJ2-3; D ambiguous. CDR1 is MGHRA and CDR2 is YSYEKL in the germline V gene. The V end lost 1 base, the J end lost 6 bases, and 8 bases lay between the germline ends. The CDR3 sequence is 13 residues long. The CDR3 loop reads CASSQGLADTQYF. CDR3 sequence (DNA): TGCGCCAGCAGCCAAGGTTTGGCTGATACGCAGTATTTT.

The V gene is TRBV23-1, the J gene TRBJ1-1, with a tentative D call TRBD1 (6 bases). TRBV23-1 is given ORF status, its function remaining uncertain. The CDR3 extends over 15 amino acids. Trimming took 0 bases from V and 4 from J, leaving 12 bases between them. The CDR3 DNA reads TGCGCCAGCAGTCAATCAGGCCAGGGGATCACTGAAGCTTTCTTT. It encodes CASSQSGQGITEAFF.

The chain links TRBV2 to TRBJ1-4; TRBD1 matches 7 bases. CDR3 size: 16 residues. The germline gives CDR1 SNHLY, CDR2 FYNNEI. V trimming: 4 bases; J trimming: 0 bases; junction bases outside the gene matches: 5. The DNA for the CDR3 is TGTGCCAGCAGTGTGCACAGGGGTGCAACTAATGAAAAACTGTTTTTT. It codes for CASSVHRGATNEKLFF.